The rows below give T cell receptor beta chains drawn from one sample of a study of T-cell reconstitution after alpha-beta-depleted transplantation in children. One entry per CDR3 protein results from TCRdb running MiXCR on the PCR reads. The data hold about 50,000 distinct CDR3 sequences, with 5.5% to 7.5% observed a single time. The source was PBMCs, mostly from graft donor cells, collected 60 days after TCRalphabeta/CD19-depleted stem cell transplant. All receptors come from a female patient between 2 and 15 years old who had a stem cell transplant for aplastic anemia, so the T cells may come from the graft donor. CDR3s include the opening cysteine and the closing phenylalanine or tryptophan. A D gene is named only where the DNA matches it firmly. Rows may omit the clone size; those that give it use once, few, many or a size class.

clone_size: few; v_call: TRBV7-6; j_call: TRBJ2-7; d_call: TRBD2; cdr3_aa: CASSFVTSGTGEQYF; cdr3_nt: TGTGCCAGCAGCTTCGTGACTAGCGGGACGGGCGAGCAGTACTTC
clone_size: many; v_call: TRBV5-1; j_call: TRBJ2-3; d_call: .; cdr3_aa: CASASIPTDTQYF; cdr3_nt: TGCGCCAGCGCCTCTATCCCCACAGATACGCAGTATTTT
clone_size: many; v_call: TRBV27; j_call: TRBJ2-3; d_call: .; cdr3_aa: CASSLKGTTDTQYF; cdr3_nt: TGTGCCAGCAGTTTAAAAGGGACCACAGATACGCAGTATTTT
clone_size: .; v_call: TRBV7-9; j_call: TRBJ2-7; d_call: .; cdr3_aa: CASSLRRGDEQYF; cdr3_nt: TGTGCCAGCAGCTTACGGAGGGGCGACGAGCAGTACTTC
clone_size: few; v_call: TRBV7-3; j_call: TRBJ2-5; d_call: TRBD2; cdr3_aa: CASSPAGAGETQYF; cdr3_nt: TGTGCCAGCAGCCCCGCGGGAGCGGGGGAGACCCAGTACTTC
clone_size: many; v_call: TRBV20-1; j_call: TRBJ1-6; d_call: .; cdr3_aa: CSVTRGTGDSPLHF; cdr3_nt: TGCAGTGTTACCCGGGGCACCGGTGATTCACCCCTCCACTTT
clone_size: many; v_call: TRBV20-1; j_call: TRBJ2-7; d_call: .; cdr3_aa: CSAEYPREPYEQYF; cdr3_nt: TGCAGTGCTGAATACCCGCGGGAACCATACGAGCAGTACTTC
clone_size: .; v_call: TRBV4-2; j_call: TRBJ1-4; d_call: .; cdr3_aa: CASSQDPKGGNEKLFF; cdr3_nt: TGTGCCAGCAGCCAAGATCCGAAGGGAGGAAATGAAAAACTGTTTTTT
clone_size: .; v_call: TRBV28; j_call: TRBJ1-5; d_call: TRBD1; cdr3_aa: CASRQAGGWSNQPQHF; cdr3_nt: TGTGCCAGCAGACAGGCAGGGGGTTGGAGCAATCAGCCCCAGCATTTT
clone_size: .; v_call: TRBV20-1; j_call: TRBJ1-2; d_call: TRBD1; cdr3_aa: CSVPYRGQGYGYTF; cdr3_nt: TGCAGTGTTCCCTACAGGGGGCAGGGGTATGGCTACACCTTC
clone_size: many; v_call: TRBV7-9; j_call: TRBJ2-1; d_call: TRBD2; cdr3_aa: CASSLGLAGGASDEQFF; cdr3_nt: TGTGCCAGCAGCTTAGGGCTAGCGGGAGGGGCGTCGGATGAGCAGTTCTTC
clone_size: many; v_call: TRBV7-8; j_call: TRBJ1-5; d_call: .; cdr3_aa: CASSGGSGNQPQHF; cdr3_nt: TGTGCCAGCAGCGGTGGTTCGGGAAATCAGCCCCAGCATTTT
clone_size: few; v_call: TRBV5-1; j_call: TRBJ2-7; d_call: .; cdr3_aa: CASSLSATILYEILLEQYF; cdr3_nt: TGCGCCAGCAGCTTGTCTGCCACCATCCTCTATGAGATCTTGCTAGAGCAGTACTTC
clone_size: many; v_call: TRBV11-2; j_call: TRBJ2-1; d_call: .; cdr3_aa: CASSPIISGRYNEQFF; cdr3_nt: TGTGCCAGCAGCCCGATAATATCCGGTCGATACAATGAGCAGTTCTTC
clone_size: many; v_call: TRBV9; j_call: TRBJ2-7; d_call: TRBD1; cdr3_aa: CASSEGQGFTYEQYF; cdr3_nt: TGTGCCAGCAGCGAGGGACAGGGATTTACCTACGAGCAGTACTTC
clone_size: few; v_call: TRBV18; j_call: TRBJ2-1; d_call: TRBD2; cdr3_aa: CASSGGASYNEQFF; cdr3_nt: TGTGCCAGCTCCGGGGGGGCCTCCTACAATGAGCAGTTCTTC
clone_size: many; v_call: TRBV2; j_call: TRBJ2-7; d_call: .; cdr3_aa: CASSPLGHEQYF; cdr3_nt: TGTGCCAGCTCACCCCTAGGCCACGAGCAGTACTTC
clone_size: many; v_call: TRBV12-3/TRBV12-4; j_call: TRBJ2-1; d_call: .; cdr3_aa: CASSPPGFQSYNEQFF; cdr3_nt: TGTGCCAGCAGTCCCCCAGGGTTCCAATCCTACAATGAGCAGTTCTTC
clone_size: many; v_call: TRBV7-3; j_call: TRBJ2-7; d_call: .; cdr3_aa: CASSLRRPDEQYF; cdr3_nt: TGTGCCAGCAGCCTTCGACGGCCCGACGAGCAGTACTTC
clone_size: many; v_call: TRBV9; j_call: TRBJ2-3; d_call: .; cdr3_aa: CASSVRGVGEDTQYF; cdr3_nt: TGTGCCAGCAGCGTAAGGGGCGTCGGAGAAGATACGCAGTATTTT
clone_size: .; v_call: TRBV4-2; j_call: TRBJ2-1; d_call: TRBD2; cdr3_aa: CASRGELAGDYNEQFF; cdr3_nt: TGTGCCAGCAGGGGGGAGCTAGCGGGAGACTACAATGAGCAGTTCTTC
clone_size: many; v_call: TRBV10-1; j_call: TRBJ2-1; d_call: .; cdr3_aa: CASSDPPGEQFF; cdr3_nt: TGCGCCAGCAGTGACCCCCCGGGGGAGCAGTTCTTC
clone_size: many; v_call: TRBV30; j_call: TRBJ2-5; d_call: TRBD2; cdr3_aa: CAWSVLGGETQYF; cdr3_nt: TGTGCCTGGAGTGTGCTGGGGGGGGAGACCCAGTACTTC
clone_size: many; v_call: TRBV9; j_call: TRBJ2-3; d_call: TRBD2; cdr3_aa: CASSASGGADTQYF; cdr3_nt: TGTGCCAGCAGCGCTAGCGGGGGGGCAGATACGCAGTATTTT
clone_size: many; v_call: TRBV6-5; j_call: TRBJ2-1; d_call: TRBD2; cdr3_aa: CASRPTISGRAFGTEQFF; cdr3_nt: TGTGCCAGCAGACCCACGATCAGCGGGAGGGCCTTCGGTACTGAGCAGTTCTTC
clone_size: few; v_call: TRBV3-1; j_call: TRBJ2-7; d_call: .; cdr3_aa: CASSQDFQGGYEQYF; cdr3_nt: TGTGCCAGCAGCCAAGATTTTCAGGGCGGCTACGAGCAGTACTTC
clone_size: few; v_call: TRBV5-1; j_call: TRBJ2-5; d_call: TRBD2; cdr3_aa: CASSLGTSGTQETQYF; cdr3_nt: TGCGCCAGCAGCTTGGGGACTAGCGGGACTCAAGAGACCCAGTACTTC
clone_size: many; v_call: TRBV7-2; j_call: TRBJ2-7; d_call: .; cdr3_aa: CASSFYGSHEQYF; cdr3_nt: TGTGCCAGCAGCTTTTACGGGTCCCACGAGCAGTACTTC
clone_size: many; v_call: TRBV5-1; j_call: TRBJ1-2; d_call: .; cdr3_aa: CASSLEVGTVLGYTF; cdr3_nt: TGCGCCAGCAGCTTGGAAGTAGGGACGGTCCTAGGCTACACCTTC
clone_size: many; v_call: TRBV7-2; j_call: TRBJ2-3; d_call: TRBD2; cdr3_aa: CASSLVRLAGGLPSSTDTQYF; cdr3_nt: TGTGCCAGCAGCTTAGTCAGACTAGCGGGGGGCCTCCCCTCTAGCACAGATACGCAGTATTTT
clone_size: many; v_call: TRBV12-3/TRBV12-4; j_call: TRBJ2-5; d_call: .; cdr3_aa: CASTTTVGGTQYF; cdr3_nt: TGTGCCAGCACCACGACGGTGGGGGGGACCCAGTACTTC
clone_size: many; v_call: TRBV5-1; j_call: TRBJ2-7; d_call: TRBD2; cdr3_aa: CASSLAGGGEGKQYF; cdr3_nt: TGCGCCAGCAGCTTGGCCGGCGGGGGTGAAGGCAAGCAGTACTTC
clone_size: medium-sized; v_call: TRBV9; j_call: TRBJ2-7; d_call: .; cdr3_aa: CASSVVPGTGSGGSYEQYF; cdr3_nt: TGTGCCAGCAGCGTAGTCCCAGGGACTGGGTCTGGAGGCTCCTACGAGCAGTACTTC
clone_size: .; v_call: TRBV3-1; j_call: TRBJ2-1; d_call: TRBD2; cdr3_aa: CASSHGYLSGGPNEQFF; cdr3_nt: TGTGCCAGCAGCCATGGGTATCTAAGCGGGGGCCCCAATGAGCAGTTCTTC
clone_size: many; v_call: TRBV18; j_call: TRBJ2-3; d_call: TRBD1; cdr3_aa: CASSPDRGAPDTQYF; cdr3_nt: TGTGCCAGCTCACCGGACAGGGGTGCCCCAGATACGCAGTATTTT
clone_size: few; v_call: TRBV5-1; j_call: TRBJ1-1; d_call: .; cdr3_aa: CASSLDSRNTEAFF; cdr3_nt: TGCGCCAGCAGCTTGGACAGTAGGAACACTGAAGCTTTCTTT
clone_size: many; v_call: TRBV4-1; j_call: TRBJ2-1; d_call: TRBD2; cdr3_aa: CASSQGRDGLAGRNEQFF; cdr3_nt: TGCGCCAGCAGCCAGGGTCGTGATGGGCTAGCGGGGCGGAATGAGCAGTTCTTC